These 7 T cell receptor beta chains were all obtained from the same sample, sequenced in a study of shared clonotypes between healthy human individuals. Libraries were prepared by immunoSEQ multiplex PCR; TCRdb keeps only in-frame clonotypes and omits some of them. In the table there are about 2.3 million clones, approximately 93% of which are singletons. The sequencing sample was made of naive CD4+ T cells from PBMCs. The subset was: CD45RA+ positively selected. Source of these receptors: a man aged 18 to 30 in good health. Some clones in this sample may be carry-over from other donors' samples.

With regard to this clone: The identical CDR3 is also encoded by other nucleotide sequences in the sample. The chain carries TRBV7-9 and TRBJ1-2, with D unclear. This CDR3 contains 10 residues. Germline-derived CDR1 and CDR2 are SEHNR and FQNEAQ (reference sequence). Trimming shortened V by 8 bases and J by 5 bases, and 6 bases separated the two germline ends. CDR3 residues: CASSVYGYTF. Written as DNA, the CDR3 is TGTGCCAGCTCCGTTTATGGCTACACCTTC.

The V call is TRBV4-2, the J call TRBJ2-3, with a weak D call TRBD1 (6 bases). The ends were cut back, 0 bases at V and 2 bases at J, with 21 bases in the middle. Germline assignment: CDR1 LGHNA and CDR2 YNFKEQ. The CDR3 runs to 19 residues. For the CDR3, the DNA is TGTGCCAGCAGCCAAGATTCTATTAAGGAACAGGGAGACACAGATACGCAGTATTTT. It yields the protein CASSQDSIKEQGDTDTQYF.

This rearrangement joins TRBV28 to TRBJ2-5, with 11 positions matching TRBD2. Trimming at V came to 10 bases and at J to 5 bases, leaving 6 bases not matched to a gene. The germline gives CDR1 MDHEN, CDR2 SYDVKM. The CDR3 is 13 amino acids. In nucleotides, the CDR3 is TGTGCCACCGTGACTAGCGGGATTGAGACCCAGTACTTC. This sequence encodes CATVTSGIETQYF.

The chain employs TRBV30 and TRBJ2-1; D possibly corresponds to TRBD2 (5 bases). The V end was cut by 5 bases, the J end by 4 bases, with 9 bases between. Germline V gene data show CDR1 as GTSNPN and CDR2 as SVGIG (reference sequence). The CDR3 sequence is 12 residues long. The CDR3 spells CAWVGGYNEQFF. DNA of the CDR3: TGTGCCTGGGTCGGAGGTTACAATGAGCAGTTCTTC.

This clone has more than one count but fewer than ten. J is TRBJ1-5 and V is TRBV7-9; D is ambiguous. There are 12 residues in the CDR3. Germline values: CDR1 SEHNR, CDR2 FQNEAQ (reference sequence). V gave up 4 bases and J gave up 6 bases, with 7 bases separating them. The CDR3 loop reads CASSSDVQPQHF. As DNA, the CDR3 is TGTGCCAGCAGCTCCGACGTTCAGCCCCAGCATTTT.

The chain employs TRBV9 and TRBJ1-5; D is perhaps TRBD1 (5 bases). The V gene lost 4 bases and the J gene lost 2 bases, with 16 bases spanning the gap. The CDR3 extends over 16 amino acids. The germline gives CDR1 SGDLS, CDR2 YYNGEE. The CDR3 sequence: CASSPGGRGGNQPQHF. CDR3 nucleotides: TGTGCCAGCAGCCCCGGGGGGAGGGGTGGCAATCAGCCCCAGCATTTT. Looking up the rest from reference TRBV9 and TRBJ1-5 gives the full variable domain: DSGVTQTPKHLITATGQRVTLRCSPRSGDLSVYWYQQSLDQGLQFLIQYYNGEERAKGNILERFSAQQFPDLHSELNLSSLELGDSALYFCASSPGGRGGNQPQHFGDGTRLSIL.

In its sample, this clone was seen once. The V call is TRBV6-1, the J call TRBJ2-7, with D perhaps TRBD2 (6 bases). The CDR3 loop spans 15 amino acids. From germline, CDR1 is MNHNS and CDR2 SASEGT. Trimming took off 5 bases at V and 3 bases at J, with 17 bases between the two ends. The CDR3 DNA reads TGTGCCAGCAGTTCGTCCCGGGAGAGGAGCTACGAGCAGTACTTC. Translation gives CASSSSRERSYEQYF.